Each of the 21 T cell receptor beta chains below was sequenced from the same sample in a study of blood T cell repertoires in COVID-19. Some clones are missing from TCRdb's copy, which holds only in-frame ones; the method was immunoSEQ multiplex PCR. The sample consists of 220,000 or so clones, roughly 88% of them appearing once. Input material: PBMCs or T cells enriched from blood (not recorded which). Source of these receptors: a woman in her 50s with acute COVID-19.

This sequence joins TRBV7-6 and TRBJ2-2; D perhaps matches TRBD1 (5 bases). V dropped 1 base and J dropped 6 bases, with 15 bases sitting between them. The CDR3 is made up of 16 amino acids. The germline CDR1 and CDR2 sequences are SGHVS and FNYEAQ. The CDR3: CASSLGGQGLSGELFF. The CDR3 nucleotides are TGTGCCAGCAGCTTAGGTGGGCAGGGATTGTCCGGGGAGCTGTTTTTT.

This sequence joins TRBV28 and TRBJ2-4; TRBD1 matches 9 bases. Germline assignment: CDR1 MDHEN and CDR2 SYDVKM. The CDR3 is 16 amino acids. V shed 3 bases and J 2 bases; nucleotides not matched to a gene: 5. The CDR3 sequence is CASSFGTGNTKNIQYF. The CDR3 region has the DNA TGTGCCAGCAGTTTCGGGACAGGGAATACCAAAAACATTCAGTACTTC.

In its sample, this clone was seen a few times. The rearrangement joins TRBV5-1 to TRBJ2-5; D is possibly TRBD2 (6 bases). The CDR3 covers 14 residues. V was cut by 2 bases and J by 5 bases, with 13 bases left in between. Per germline, CDR1 SGHRS and CDR2 YFSETQ. CDR3 nucleotide sequence: TGCGCCAGCAGCTTACCGGGGGTTGGGGAGACCCAGTACTTC. This gives the protein CASSLPGVGETQYF.

The chain recombines TRBV19 with TRBJ2-1; TRBD2 aligns across 7 bases. CDR1 LNHDA and CDR2 SQIVND come from the germline V gene (reference sequence). Unmatched junction bases numbered 10, after V lost 7 bases and J lost 4 bases. There are 15 residues in the CDR3. The CDR3 loop is CASIHRAGPYNEQFF. In DNA, the CDR3 is TGTGCCAGTATCCACCGAGCGGGACCATACAATGAGCAGTTCTTC.

V is TRBV5-4 and J is TRBJ1-1; D is possibly TRBD1 (6 bases). The CDR3 is 18 amino acids. Germline CDR1 and CDR2: SGHNT and YYREEE (reference sequence). V lost 4 bases and J 2 bases, leaving 24 bases between the germline ends. The CDR3, as DNA: TGTGCCAGCAGCGTGGGGGGAGGGGGACCCGGATTTAACACTGAAGCTTTCTTT. This gives the protein CASSVGGGGPGFNTEAFF.

The V gene is TRBV10-1, the J gene TRBJ1-2, with D perhaps matching TRBD1 (5 bases). The CDR3 has 15 amino acids. V lost 4 bases and J lost 3, with 15 bases in between. The germline V gene has CDR1 WNHNN and CDR2 SYGVQD (reference sequence). The CDR3 loop is CASSVRGSNDYGYTF. In DNA form, the CDR3 reads TGCGCCAGCAGTGTACGGGGGTCGAATGACTATGGCTACACCTTC.

The chain has TRBV7-9 and TRBJ2-7; 8 bases line up with TRBD1. CDR1 is SEHNR and CDR2 is FQNEAQ in the germline V gene (reference sequence). The CDR3 sequence is 14 residues long. V was pared by 4 bases and J by 5 bases, with 7 bases of the junction left unmatched. The CDR3 DNA reads TGTGCCAGCAGCTCGTGGACAGGGTACCACGAGCAGTACTTC. Translating it yields CASSSWTGYHEQYF.

This clone was recorded only once. The V call is TRBV7-2, the J call TRBJ2-2, with TRBD2 matching 11 bases. This CDR3 comprises 17 residues. The V gene's germline CDR1 is SGHTA and CDR2 FQGNSA. V was clipped by 5 bases and J by 1 base; unmatched bases: 6. The CDR3, as DNA: TGTGCCAGCAGCCGTCCCGGGACTAGCGGGAACACCGGGGAGCTGTTTTTT. Protein: CASSRPGTSGNTGELFF.

This chain uses TRBV27 with TRBJ1-3; D ambiguous. The CDR3 runs to 16 residues. Per germline, CDR1 MNHEY and CDR2 SMNVEV (reference sequence). V lost 4 bases and J lost 0, with 13 bases in between. CDR3: CASSSLGGYSGNTIYF. The CDR3 DNA reads as TGTGCCAGCAGTTCCCTGGGCGGGTACTCTGGAAACACCATATATTTT.

This clone was seen a handful of times. The CDR3 DNA reads TGTGCCAGCAGCCAAGATGGGACAGGGGCCTTCCTTGCAACTAATGAAAAACTGTTTTTT. It translates to CASSQDGTGAFLATNEKLFF. V is TRBV3-1 (or the pseudogene TRBV3-2) and J is TRBJ1-4; 10 nucleotides line up with TRBD1. The germline CDR1 and CDR2 sequences are LGHDT and YNNKEL (reference sequence). V trimming: 0 bases; J trimming: 0 bases; junction bases outside the gene matches: 10. The CDR3 has 20 residues.

This clone was seen only a few times. The rearrangement links TRBV18 to TRBJ1-5; D is uncertain. Germline CDR1 KGHSH, CDR2 LQKENI. This CDR3 has 16 amino acids. Deletions cut 0 bases from V and 4 bases from J, with 13 bases between. CDR3 nucleotides: TGTGCCAGCTCACCACCGTCAGCTAGAGGGAATCAGCCCCAGCATTTT. This gives the protein CASSPPSARGNQPQHF.

The rearrangement links TRBV6-2 or TRBV6-3 to TRBJ2-7; 13 nucleotides line up with TRBD2. The CDR3 has 16 amino acids. Germline V gene sequence: CDR1 MNHEY, CDR2 SVGEGT. V lost 2 bases to trimming and J lost 5 bases; unmatched junction nucleotides: 6. CDR3 sequence (DNA): TGTGCCAGCAGTTACCATAGACTAGCGGGAGGCAACGAGCAGTACTTC. This codes for CASSYHRLAGGNEQYF.

The chain carries TRBV9 and TRBJ2-2; D remains unclear. CDR3 size: 16 residues. V was shortened by 0 bases and J by 3 bases, with 12 bases between the two germline ends. Germline-derived CDR1 and CDR2 are SGDLS and YYNGEE. CDR3 residues: CASSVAMAQDTGELFF. CDR3 DNA: TGTGCCAGCAGCGTAGCGATGGCTCAGGACACCGGGGAGCTGTTTTTT.

The chain has TRBV14 and TRBJ2-1, with D tentatively TRBD2 (5 bases). Germline V gene data show CDR1 as SGHDN and CDR2 as FVKESK. The CDR3 covers 12 residues. The V gene lost 2 bases and the J gene lost 13 bases, with 12 bases spanning the gap. DNA for the CDR3: TGTGCCAGCAGCCAAAGTTCGCTAGCACAGTTCTTC. Translating it yields CASSQSSLAQFF. The variable domain in full, completed from reference TRBV14 and TRBJ2-1, reads EAGVTQFPSHSVIEKGQTVTLRCDPISGHDNLYWYRRVMGKEIKFLLHFVKESKQDESGMPNNRFLAERTGGTYSTLKVQPAELEDSGVYFCASSQSSLAQFFGPGTRLTVL.

V and J are TRBV19 and TRBJ2-7; 8 bases line up with TRBD2. The germline CDR1 and CDR2 sequences are LNHDA and SQIVND (reference sequence). Unmatched junction bases numbered 4, after V lost 4 bases and J lost 2 bases. This CDR3 region has 14 residues. The CDR3 region has the DNA TGTGCCAGTAGTAAGGCTAGCGGGCCCTACGAGCAGTACTTC. It specifies CASSKASGPYEQYF.

The chain is built from TRBV27 and TRBJ2-5; TRBD2 matches 9 bases. The germline CDR1 and CDR2 sequences are MNHEY and SMNVEV (reference sequence). The length of the CDR3 is 15 residues. With 6 bases clipped from V and 2 bases from J, the junction kept 7 bases outside the gene matches. CDR3 coding DNA: TGTGCCAGCAGAAGACTAGCGGCGAGTCAAGAGACCCAGTACTTC. It is translated as CASRRLAASQETQYF.

In nucleotides, the CDR3 is TGTGCCAGCAGTACTGGACTCAATGAGCAGTTCTTC. Translation: CASSTGLNEQFF. V usage is TRBV27 and J usage is TRBJ2-1; D may be TRBD2 (5 bases). The V end lost 5 bases, the J end lost 6 bases, and 8 bases lay between the germline ends. Germline CDR1 MNHEY, CDR2 SMNVEV (reference sequence). CDR3 length: 12 amino acids.

On this clone itself: This specimen includes other DNA sequences encoding the same CDR3. The chain has TRBV27 and TRBJ2-5, with unresolved D. This CDR3 has 11 amino acids. Germline V gene data show CDR1 as MNHEY and CDR2 as SMNVEV (reference sequence). V lost 2 bases and J 6 bases, leaving 4 bases between the germline ends. CDR3 amino acids: CASSLGQTQYF. The CDR3 coding sequence is TGTGCCAGCAGTTTAGGCCAGACCCAGTACTTC.

The V call is TRBV6-5, the J call TRBJ1-1; D possibly corresponds to TRBD1 (5 bases). Per germline, CDR1 MNHEY and CDR2 SVGAGI. The length of the CDR3 is 14 residues. Trimming removed 5 bases from V and 0 bases from J, with 10 bases in between. This chain's CDR3 is CASSRQGVNTEAFF. CDR3 coding DNA: TGTGCCAGCAGTCGCCAGGGTGTGAACACTGAAGCTTTCTTT.

Of note for this clone: Its ends do not fully match the called genes, so a read error is possible. This chain joins TRBV19 and TRBJ1-6; 7 bases map to TRBD1. Germline values: CDR1 LNHDA, CDR2 SQIVND (reference sequence). CDR3 length: 14 amino acids. For the CDR3, the DNA is TGTGCCAGTAGTGCCAGGGACAGCAATTTACCCCTCCACTTT. Its protein is CASSARDSNLPLHF.

This chain uses TRBV19 with TRBJ1-5; the D gene is possibly TRBD1 (5 bases). Germline CDR1 LNHDA, CDR2 SQIVND (reference sequence). The CDR3 sequence is 15 residues long. Between the trimmed V and J ends, which lost 3 bases and 4 bases, there was a span of 13 bases. CDR3: CASSITQGGNQPQHF. In DNA form, the CDR3 reads TGTGCCAGTAGTATTACCCAGGGTGGTAATCAGCCCCAGCATTTT.